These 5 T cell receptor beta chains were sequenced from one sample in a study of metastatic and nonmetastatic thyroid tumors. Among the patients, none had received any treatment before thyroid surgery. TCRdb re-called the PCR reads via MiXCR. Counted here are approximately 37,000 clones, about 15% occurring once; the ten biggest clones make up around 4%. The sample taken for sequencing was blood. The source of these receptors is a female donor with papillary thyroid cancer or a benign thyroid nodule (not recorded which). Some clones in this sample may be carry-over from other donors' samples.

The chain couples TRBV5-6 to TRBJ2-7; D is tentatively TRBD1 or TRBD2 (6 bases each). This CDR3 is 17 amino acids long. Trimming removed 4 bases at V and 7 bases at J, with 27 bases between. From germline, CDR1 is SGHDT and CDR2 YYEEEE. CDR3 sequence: CASSAPCRWRGVWEQYF. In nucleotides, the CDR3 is TGTGCCAGCAGCGCTCCTTGTAGGTGGAGGGGGGTTTGGGAGCAGTACTTC.

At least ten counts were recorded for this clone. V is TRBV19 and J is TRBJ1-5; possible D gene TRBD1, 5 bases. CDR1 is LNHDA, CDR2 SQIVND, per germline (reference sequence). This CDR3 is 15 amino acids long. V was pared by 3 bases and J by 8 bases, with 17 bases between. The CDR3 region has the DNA TGTGCCAGTAGTATGGGGGACTCCTTGAATGAGCCCCAGCATTTT. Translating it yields CASSMGDSLNEPQHF.

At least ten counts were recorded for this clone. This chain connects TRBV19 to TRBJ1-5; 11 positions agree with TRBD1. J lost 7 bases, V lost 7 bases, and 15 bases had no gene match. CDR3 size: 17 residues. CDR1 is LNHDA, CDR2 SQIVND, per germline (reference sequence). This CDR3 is CASMLTRDRGGGQPQHF. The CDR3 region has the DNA TGTGCCAGTATGCTGACCCGGGACAGGGGGGGTGGCCAGCCCCAGCATTTT.

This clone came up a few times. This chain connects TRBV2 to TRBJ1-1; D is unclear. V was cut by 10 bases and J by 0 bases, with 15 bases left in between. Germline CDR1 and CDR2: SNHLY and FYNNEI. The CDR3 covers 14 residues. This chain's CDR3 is CATRYVLMNTEAFF. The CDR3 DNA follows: TGTGCCACCCGGTACGTTCTCATGAACACTGAAGCTTTCTTT.

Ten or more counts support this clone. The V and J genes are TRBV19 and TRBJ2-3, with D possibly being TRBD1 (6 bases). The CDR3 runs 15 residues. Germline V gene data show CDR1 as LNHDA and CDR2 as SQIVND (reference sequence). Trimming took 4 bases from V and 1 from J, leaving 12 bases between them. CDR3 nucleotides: TGTGCCAGTAGTAGGGTAGGGGGTGGCACAGATACGCAGTATTTT. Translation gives CASSRVGGGTDTQYF.